Shown below are 30 T cell receptor beta chains from a single sample sequenced in a study of blood T cell repertoires in COVID-19. Repertoires were generated with immunoSEQ multiplex PCR, while TCRdb's copy carries only in-frame clones and drops some. Among approximately 350,000 clones listed, around 83% were seen once. The sequencing input was PBMCs or T cells enriched from blood (not recorded which). These receptors were obtained from a woman aged 45-60 years who had recovered from COVID-19.

The chain carries TRBV9 and TRBJ1-6; D is unresolved. The CDR3 is made up of 14 amino acids. CDR1 and CDR2 from the germline V gene are SGDLS and YYNGEE. With 5 bases removed from V and 6 bases from J, the gap between germline ends came to 12 bases. CDR3 protein: CASSERAANSPLHF. DNA for the CDR3: TGTGCCAGCAGTGAGAGGGCGGCTAATTCACCCCTCCACTTT.

The chain couples TRBV7-3 to TRBJ2-1; 12 bases align to TRBD2. CDR1 is SGHTA, CDR2 FQGTGA, per germline. V shed 3 bases and J 6 bases; nucleotides not matched to a gene: 12. CDR3 size: 18 residues. The CDR3 region has the DNA TGTGCCAGCAGCTTTTCCCCAAGAGGACTAGCGGGACTCAATGAGCAGTTCTTC. Translated: CASSFSPRGLAGLNEQFF.

The chain has TRBV3-1 (or the pseudogene TRBV3-2) and TRBJ2-2; 7 bases agree with TRBD2. V shed 0 bases, J shed 0 bases, and the junction held 4 bases outside the gene matches. Germline CDR1 reads LGHDT; CDR2 reads YNNKEL (reference sequence). The CDR3 sequence is 17 residues long. CDR3 sequence: CASSQERGTTNTGELFF. The CDR3 bases are TGTGCCAGCAGCCAAGAACGAGGGACTACGAACACCGGGGAGCTGTTTTTT.

V usage is TRBV30 and J usage is TRBJ2-3; 11 positions match TRBD2. Trimming removed 0 bases from V and 4 bases from J; junction bases left unmatched: 6. The CDR3 has 16 residues. Germline CDR1 reads GTSNPN; CDR2 reads SVGIG (reference sequence). The CDR3 DNA sequence: TGTGCCTGGAGTGTAGGGACTAGCGGTTTATCAGATACGCAGTATTTT. Translating gives CAWSVGTSGLSDTQYF.

V is TRBV3-1 (or the pseudogene TRBV3-2) and J is TRBJ2-2; 9 bases match TRBD2. V was pared by 3 bases and J by 2 bases, with 19 bases of the junction left unmatched. The germline gives CDR1 LGHDT, CDR2 YNNKEL (reference sequence). CDR3 length: 21 residues. CDR3 protein: CASSHKMTGVAGALNTGELFF. For the CDR3, the DNA is TGTGCCAGCAGCCATAAGATGACGGGGGTAGCGGGGGCCCTCAACACCGGGGAGCTGTTTTTT.

V is TRBV18 and J is TRBJ2-5; 7 bases map to TRBD2. The CDR3 covers 13 residues. Germline V gene sequence: CDR1 KGHSH, CDR2 LQKENI. V was pared by 3 bases and J by 5 bases, with 3 bases of the junction left unmatched. The CDR3 region is CASSPVGGETQYF. As DNA, the CDR3 is TGTGCCAGCTCACCGGTCGGGGGGGAGACCCAGTACTTC.

The rearrangement links TRBV11-2 to TRBJ1-5; 7 bases match TRBD1. This CDR3 region has 15 residues. Trimming cost V 0 bases and J 6 bases; bases outside gene matches: 5. Germline V lookup: CDR1 SGHAT, CDR2 FQNNGV. The CDR3 region is CASSLDRAGGQPQHF. CDR3 DNA: TGTGCCAGCAGCTTAGATAGGGCAGGGGGTCAGCCCCAGCATTTT.

The V gene is TRBV2, the J gene TRBJ1-5; D gene uncertain. Germline V gene sequence: CDR1 SNHLY, CDR2 FYNNEI. The V gene lost 7 bases and the J gene lost 7 bases, with 14 bases spanning the gap. CDR3 length equals 13 residues. CDR3 region: CASTGRPTQPQHF. The CDR3 region has the DNA TGTGCCAGCACTGGCAGGCCGACCCAGCCCCAGCATTTT.

The chain uses TRBV19 and TRBJ2-7; D is unclear. Germline V lookup: CDR1 LNHDA, CDR2 SQIVND (reference sequence). Trimming took off 1 base at V and 6 bases at J, with 16 bases between the two ends. This CDR3 has 15 amino acids. The CDR3 spells CASSIGFEIRAEQYF. CDR3 DNA sequence: TGTGCCAGTAGTATAGGGTTTGAGATCCGCGCCGAGCAGTACTTC. The complete variable domain, with remaining parts taken from reference TRBV19 and TRBJ2-7, reads DGGITQSPKYLFRKEGQNVTLSCEQNLNHDAMYWYRQDPGQGLRLIYYSQIVNDFQKGDIAEGYSVSREKKESFPLTVTSAQKNPTAFYLCASSIGFEIRAEQYFGPGTRLTVT.

The genes are TRBV4-1 and TRBJ2-1, with 7 nucleotides matching TRBD2. From germline, CDR1 is MGHRA and CDR2 YSYEKL. The junction had 5 bases not matched to a gene; V was cut back by 0 bases and J by 12 bases. This CDR3 spans 13 amino acids. The CDR3 sequence: CASSQDNGEGQFF. CDR3 DNA: TGCGCCAGCAGCCAAGATAACGGGGAGGGGCAGTTCTTC.

Notes on this clone: Possible read error: a much larger clone is one base away. Other DNA sequences in the sample encode the same CDR3. The chain joins TRBV12-3 or TRBV12-4 to TRBJ2-7; 7 nucleotides align to TRBD1. After removal of 5 bases from V and 7 bases from J, the junction contained 8 bases not matched to a gene. This CDR3 spans 13 amino acids. CDR3 in DNA: TGTGCCAGCAGTCAGAGTACAGGGGAGGAGCAGTACTTC. Amino acid sequence: CASSQSTGEEQYF.

This clone was recorded once. The identical CDR3 is also encoded by other nucleotide sequences in the sample. The chain employs TRBV20-1 and TRBJ1-1; possibly TRBD1 for D (6 bases). CDR3 length equals 12 residues. Trimming took 3 bases from V and 4 from J, leaving 9 bases between them. Germline V gene lookup returns CDR1 DFQATT and CDR2 SNEGSKA (reference sequence). The CDR3 nucleotides read TGCAGTGCTAGTAGAGGGGGCACTGAAGCTTTCTTT. Protein sequence: CSASRGGTEAFF.

On this clone: Additional DNA sequences in this sample encode the identical CDR3. V usage is TRBV3-1 (or the pseudogene TRBV3-2) and J usage is TRBJ1-5; 7 nucleotides align to TRBD1. The germline gives CDR1 LGHDT, CDR2 YNNKEL (reference sequence). The CDR3 totals 14 residues. V dropped 4 bases and J dropped 1; count of bases not matched to a gene: 1. This CDR3 reads CASSRTGSNQPQHF. In nucleotides, the CDR3 is TGTGCCAGCAGCCGGACAGGCAGCAATCAGCCCCAGCATTTT.

DNA for the CDR3: TGTGCCAGTAGTATAGTGGCAGGGGGAAATGAAAAACTGTTTTTT. This gives the protein CASSIVAGGNEKLFF. The chain links TRBV19 to TRBJ1-4, with TRBD1 matching 7 bases. Trimming took 1 base from V and 5 from J; bases not matched to a gene: 4. The CDR3 is 15 amino acids. CDR1 and CDR2 (germline): LNHDA, SQIVND (reference sequence).

As for this clone: Additional DNA sequences in this sample encode the identical CDR3. The rearrangement joins TRBV20-1 to TRBJ1-1; D uncertain. With 3 bases removed from V and 5 bases from J, the gap between germline ends came to 7 bases. CDR3 length equals 11 residues. The V gene's germline CDR1 is DFQATT and CDR2 SNEGSKA (reference sequence). CDR3 region: CSASRGTEAFF. The CDR3 DNA follows: TGCAGTGCTAGCCGGGGTACTGAAGCTTTCTTT.

The gene calls are TRBV11-2 and TRBJ2-5, with D uncertain. The V gene lost 0 bases and the J gene lost 4 bases, with 9 bases spanning the gap. The CDR3 is 14 amino acids. Germline V gene sequence: CDR1 SGHAT, CDR2 FQNNGV. CDR3 residues: CASSLDLVVETQYF. The CDR3, as DNA: TGTGCCAGCAGCTTAGACCTTGTAGTAGAGACCCAGTACTTC.

CDR3 in DNA: TGTGCCAGTAGGGCTCTAGCTAACTATGGCTACACCTTC. Translating gives CASRALANYGYTF. The chain joins TRBV19 to TRBJ1-2; D is unresolved. CDR3 length: 13 amino acids. CDR1 and CDR2 from the germline V gene are LNHDA and SQIVND (reference sequence). Trimming removed 6 bases at V and 0 bases at J, with 8 bases between.

In this sample, this clone turned up once. The gene calls are TRBV9 and TRBJ2-3; 12 positions agree with TRBD2. CDR3 length: 16 residues. CDR1 and CDR2 (germline): SGDLS, YYNGEE. With 4 bases clipped from V and 1 base from J, the junction kept 4 bases outside the gene matches. The CDR3 here is CASSSLAGGRTDTQYF. The CDR3 DNA reads TGTGCCAGCAGCAGTCTAGCGGGAGGGCGCACAGATACGCAGTATTTT.

This chain joins TRBV15 and TRBJ1-1; D is perhaps TRBD1 (6 bases). This CDR3 comprises 16 residues. Trimming stripped 1 base from V and 5 bases from J, with 17 bases between. Per the germline V gene, CDR1 is LNHNV and CDR2 is YYDKDF (reference sequence). The CDR3 here is CATSRGGGRTATEAFF. As DNA, the CDR3 is TGTGCCACCAGCAGAGGTGGGGGCCGAACGGCGACTGAAGCTTTCTTT.

The J gene is TRBJ2-2, the V gene TRBV3-1 (or the pseudogene TRBV3-2); possible D gene TRBD2, 6 bases. From germline, CDR1 is LGHDT and CDR2 YNNKEL (reference sequence). V shed 6 bases and J shed 3 bases, with 14 bases lying between them. CDR3 size: 15 residues. For the CDR3, the DNA is TGTGCCAGCAGACCCCCGGGAGACTACACCGGGGAGCTGTTTTTT. This sequence encodes CASRPPGDYTGELFF.

The chain recombines TRBV5-6 with TRBJ2-5; 8 bases are a match to TRBD1. The ends lost 2 bases at V and 1 base at J; junction bases unmatched: 4. CDR1 is SGHDT, CDR2 YYEEEE, per germline. The CDR3 runs to 15 residues. The CDR3 DNA sequence: TGTGCCAGCAGCTTAGGGACAGGAGCCCAAGAGACCCAGTACTTC. Its protein is CASSLGTGAQETQYF.

The rearrangement uses TRBV19 and TRBJ1-2; possibly TRBD1 for D (6 bases). Germline CDR1 and CDR2: LNHDA and SQIVND (reference sequence). CDR3 length: 15 residues. The V end was cut by 2 bases, the J end by 1 base, with 11 bases between. CDR3 sequence (DNA): TGTGCCAGTAGTATACCCCCAGGGGTTAACTATGGCTACACCTTC. Translation: CASSIPPGVNYGYTF.

The chain is built from TRBV24-1 and TRBJ2-2, with 7 bases matching TRBD1. Trimming took 5 bases from V and 2 from J; bases not matched to a gene: 4. The germline gives CDR1 KGHDR, CDR2 SFDVKD. The CDR3 runs to 15 residues. The CDR3 spells CATSATGKNTGELFF. Written as DNA, the CDR3 is TGTGCCACCAGTGCGACAGGGAAAAACACCGGGGAGCTGTTTTTT.

This chain links TRBV6-5 with TRBJ1-5, with 7 bases identical to TRBD1. Germline trimming cut 11 bases from V and 2 bases from J; bases unmatched to any gene: 3. CDR1 and CDR2 (germline): MNHEY, SVGAGI. CDR3 length: 12 residues. The DNA for the CDR3 is TGTGCCGGCGGGACAGGCAATCAGCCCCAGCATTTT. Translation: CAGGTGNQPQHF.

V usage is TRBV5-6 and J usage is TRBJ2-3; 12 positions match TRBD2. Germline CDR1 is SGHDT and CDR2 is YYEEEE. The CDR3 extends over 16 amino acids. Trimming at V came to 0 bases and at J to 2 bases, leaving 1 base not matched to a gene. CDR3 region: CASSLGLAGATDTQYF. As DNA, the CDR3 is TGTGCCAGCAGCTTGGGACTAGCGGGAGCCACAGATACGCAGTATTTT.

This chain links TRBV5-1 with TRBJ1-2, with 7 bases matching TRBD1. This CDR3 spans 15 amino acids. Per the germline V gene, CDR1 is SGHRS and CDR2 is YFSETQ. V was clipped by 0 bases and J by 4 bases; unmatched bases: 6. The CDR3 region is CASSLGDRSSYGYTF. Written as DNA, the CDR3 is TGCGCCAGCAGCTTGGGGGACAGAAGCTCCTATGGCTACACCTTC.

The V gene is TRBV2, the J gene TRBJ2-7; weak D call: TRBD1 (6 bases). Germline V gives CDR1 SNHLY, CDR2 FYNNEI. The CDR3 extends over 13 amino acids. Trimming pared 6 bases from V and 11 bases from J, leaving 20 bases between. The CDR3 sequence: CASRLDTGKRKYF. The DNA for the CDR3 is TGTGCCAGCAGGCTCGATACAGGGAAAAGGAAGTACTTC.

CDR3 bases: TGTGCCAGCAGCCTTGGGACTAGCGGGGAGACCCAGTACTTC. Translated: CASSLGTSGETQYF. This chain joins TRBV27 and TRBJ2-5; 12 bases match TRBD2. The CDR3 loop spans 14 amino acids. Germline assignment: CDR1 MNHEY and CDR2 SMNVEV (reference sequence). V dropped 6 bases and J dropped 5; count of bases not matched to a gene: 4.

The rearrangement links TRBV7-2 to TRBJ1-2, with a possible D match to TRBD1 (5 bases). The CDR3 has 14 residues. Trimming took off 5 bases at V and 4 bases at J, with 14 bases between the two ends. Looked up from germline, CDR1 is SGHTA and CDR2 is FQGNSA. The CDR3 DNA follows: TGTGCCAGCAGCCCCGGGGACGGGAGCTATGGCTACACCTTC. The encoded protein is CASSPGDGSYGYTF.

This clone has only one observation. V is TRBV7-3 and J is TRBJ2-1, with D possibly being TRBD2 (6 bases). The CDR3 is 14 amino acids. Trimming took off 5 bases at V and 7 bases at J, with 15 bases between the two ends. CDR1 SGHTA and CDR2 FQGTGA come from the germline V gene. The CDR3 loop is CASSPNTGLNEQFF. CDR3 nucleotides: TGTGCCAGCAGCCCCAATACGGGACTTAATGAGCAGTTCTTC.